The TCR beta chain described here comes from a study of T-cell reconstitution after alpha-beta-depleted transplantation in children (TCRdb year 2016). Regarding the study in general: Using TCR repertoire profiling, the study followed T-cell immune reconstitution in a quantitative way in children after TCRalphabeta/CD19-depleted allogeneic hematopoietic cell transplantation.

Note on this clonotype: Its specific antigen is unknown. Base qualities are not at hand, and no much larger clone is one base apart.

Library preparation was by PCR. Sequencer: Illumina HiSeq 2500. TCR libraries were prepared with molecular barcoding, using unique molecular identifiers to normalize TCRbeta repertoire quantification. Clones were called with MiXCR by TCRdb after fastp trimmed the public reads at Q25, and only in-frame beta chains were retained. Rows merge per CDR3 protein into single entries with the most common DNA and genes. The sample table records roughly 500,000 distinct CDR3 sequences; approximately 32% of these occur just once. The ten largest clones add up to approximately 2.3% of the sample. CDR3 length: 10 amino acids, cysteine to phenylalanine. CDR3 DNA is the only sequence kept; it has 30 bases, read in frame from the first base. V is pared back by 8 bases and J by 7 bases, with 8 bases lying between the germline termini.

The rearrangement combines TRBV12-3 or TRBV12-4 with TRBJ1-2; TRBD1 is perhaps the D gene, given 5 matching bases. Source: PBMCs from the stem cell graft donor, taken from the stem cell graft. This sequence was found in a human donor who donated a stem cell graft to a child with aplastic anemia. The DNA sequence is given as TGTGCCAGCTGGGGCGGTGGCTACACCTTC. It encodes CASWGGGYTF.